Included here is one T cell receptor beta chain sequence, with context. Antigen specificity is unknown. This CDR3 contains 16 residues. The trim removed 4 bases at V and 4 bases at J, leaving 11 bases unmatched. Germline V gene lookup returns CDR1 SEHNR and CDR2 FQNEAQ (reference sequence). Naive CD8 cells, CD45RO-negative and positively selected for CCR7, excluded terminally differentiated effector memory CD45RA+ cells. Donors were healthy HIV-negative adults without recent acute infections or vaccinations. This record comes from a study of shared clonotypes between healthy human individuals. About the study: The donor group consisted of a couple of women and a few men, aged 18 to 49.

TCRdb's table, derived via immunoSEQ multiplex PCR, lists solely in-frame clones and lacks some. The data show roughly 2.1 million clones, roughly 91% seen once. The study's findings and limits: An expected dependence of interdonor clonotype sharing on sequencing depth was noted.

This receptor was obtained from a man aged 18 to 30 in good health. Some clones in this sample may be carry-over from other donors' samples. Source material: naive CD8+ T cells from PBMCs. The chain uses TRBV7-9 and TRBJ1-2; TRBD1 matches 8 bases. CDR3 sequence reads: CASSSGRTGTTYGYTF. CDR3 DNA sequence: TGTGCCAGCAGCTCAGGACGGACAGGGACAACCTATGGCTACACCTTC.